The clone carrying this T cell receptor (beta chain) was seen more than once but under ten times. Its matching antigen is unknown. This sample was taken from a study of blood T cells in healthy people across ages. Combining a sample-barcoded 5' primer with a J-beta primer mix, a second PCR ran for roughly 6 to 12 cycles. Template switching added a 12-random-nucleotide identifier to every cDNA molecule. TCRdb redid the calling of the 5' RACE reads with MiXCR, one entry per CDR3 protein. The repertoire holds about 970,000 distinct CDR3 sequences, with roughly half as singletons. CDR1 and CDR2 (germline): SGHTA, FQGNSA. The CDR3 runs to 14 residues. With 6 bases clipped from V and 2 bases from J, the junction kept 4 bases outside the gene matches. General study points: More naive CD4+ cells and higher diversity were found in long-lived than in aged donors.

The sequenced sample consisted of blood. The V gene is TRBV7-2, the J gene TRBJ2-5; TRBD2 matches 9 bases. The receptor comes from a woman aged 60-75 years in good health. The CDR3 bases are TGTGCCAGCAGAGGCGGGAGGGCTCAAGAGACCCAGTACTTC. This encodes CASRGGRAQETQYF.